These 13 T cell receptor beta chains came from one sample sequenced in a study of vaccination effects on CD4 cells after COVID-19. No antigen has been assigned to these receptors. Profiled with immunoSEQ multiplex PCR; TCRdb holds only in-frame clones, not every one. The sample lists approximately 60,000 clones, around four fifths occurring once. Following a roughly 10-day culture, CD4+ T cells were purified. Participants each got two BNT162b2 or mRNA-1273 vaccine doses. The sequencing here drew on CD4+ T cells from PBMCs cultured without peptide, taken after COVID-19 vaccination. The source of these receptors is a human donor who received a COVID-19 vaccine.

The count of this clone is one. J is TRBJ2-7 and V is TRBV14; a weak D match, TRBD2 (5 bases). V was clipped by 1 base and J by 0 bases, with 10 bases between them. The CDR3 has 15 residues. Germline-derived CDR1 and CDR2 are SGHDN and FVKESK. The CDR3 region is CASSQGGIGSYEQYF. In nucleotides, the CDR3 is TGTGCCAGCAGCCAAGGAGGGATTGGCTCCTACGAGCAGTACTTC.

This clone has just a few counts. This chain's CDR3 is CASSQGVALNEQFF. The CDR3, as DNA: TGTGCCAGCAGCCAAGGGGTTGCTCTCAATGAGCAGTTCTTC. This chain uses TRBV3-1 (or the pseudogene TRBV3-2) with TRBJ2-1; D remains ambiguous. Trimming removed 1 base from V and 6 bases from J, with 10 bases in between. The germline gives CDR1 LGHDT, CDR2 YNNKEL (reference sequence). This CDR3 has 14 amino acids.

This chain uses TRBV6-1 with TRBJ1-6; 7 bases map to TRBD1. Germline trimming cut 0 bases from V and 7 bases from J; bases unmatched to any gene: 3. The CDR3 is 15 residues long. CDR1 is MNHNS, CDR2 SASEGT, per germline. Written as DNA, the CDR3 is TGTGCCAGCAGTGAAGCGGGACAGCGGAATTCACCCCTCCACTTT. Translation: CASSEAGQRNSPLHF.

The gene calls are TRBV6-5 and TRBJ2-1; TRBD2 matches at 10 bases. With 7 bases clipped from V and 9 bases from J, the junction kept 6 bases outside the gene matches. This CDR3 contains 13 residues. Germline-derived CDR1 and CDR2 are MNHEY and SVGAGI. This chain's CDR3 is CASTMGTSVEQFF. As DNA, the CDR3 is TGTGCCAGCACCATGGGGACTAGCGTTGAGCAGTTCTTC.

The chain joins TRBV7-6 to TRBJ1-4; 9 bases agree with TRBD1. V was pared by 5 bases and J by 3 bases, with 4 bases of the junction left unmatched. In germline, CDR1 is SGHVS, CDR2 FNYEAQ. This CDR3 spans 15 amino acids. The CDR3 DNA reads as TGTGCCAGCAGCGTAGGGACAGGGCCTAATGAAAAACTGTTTTTT. As protein: CASSVGTGPNEKLFF.

This chain uses TRBV4-2 with TRBJ1-1, with 9 nucleotides matching TRBD1. The CDR3 loop spans 13 amino acids. V was clipped by 3 bases and J by 4 bases; unmatched bases: 0. Germline lookup yields CDR1 LGHNA and CDR2 YNFKEQ. The DNA for the CDR3 is TGTGCCAGCAGCCAGGACAGGGGCACTGAAGCTTTCTTT. It yields the protein CASSQDRGTEAFF.

The V gene is TRBV6-5, the J gene TRBJ1-2; unclear D gene. The CDR3 contains 11 residues. Germline V gives CDR1 MNHEY, CDR2 SVGAGI. The CDR3 reads CAVRSNYGYTF. The CDR3 coding sequence is TGTGCGGTTAGGTCAAACTATGGCTACACCTTC.

The rearrangement links TRBV9 to TRBJ1-1, with D possibly being TRBD1 (5 bases). Germline V gene lookup returns CDR1 SGDLS and CDR2 YYNGEE. CDR3 length equals 14 residues. The V and J ends lost 4 bases and 4 bases respectively, with 14 bases between them. CDR3 nucleotides: TGTGCCAGCAGCCCCCAGGGTTGGGGCACTGAAGCTTTCTTT. Its protein is CASSPQGWGTEAFF. The complete variable domain, with remaining parts taken from reference TRBV9 and TRBJ1-1, reads DSGVTQTPKHLITATGQRVTLRCSPRSGDLSVYWYQQSLDQGLQFLIQYYNGEERAKGNILERFSAQQFPDLHSELNLSSLELGDSALYFCASSPQGWGTEAFFGQGTRLTVV.

J is TRBJ2-2 and V is TRBV28; a weak D match, TRBD1 (5 bases). This CDR3 has 15 residues. With 5 bases removed from V and 0 bases from J, the gap between germline ends came to 10 bases. Germline CDR1 reads MDHEN; CDR2 reads SYDVKM. CDR3 sequence: CASSLDMTNTGELFF. The CDR3 DNA sequence: TGTGCCAGCAGTCTGGACATGACGAACACCGGGGAGCTGTTTTTT.

This rearrangement joins TRBV5-6 to TRBJ1-6, with D possibly matching TRBD1 (5 bases). Trimming pared 1 base from V and 7 bases from J, leaving 12 bases between. Germline-derived CDR1 and CDR2 are SGHDT and YYEEEE. CDR3 length: 15 amino acids. In nucleotides, the CDR3 is TGTGCCAGCAGCTTGTGGGGCACAAGGAATTCACCCCTCCACTTT. It specifies CASSLWGTRNSPLHF.

This sequence joins TRBV3-1 (or the pseudogene TRBV3-2) and TRBJ1-2, with a weak D call TRBD1 (5 bases). Trimming cost V 1 base and J 9 bases, with 18 bases left between them. The CDR3 contains 15 residues. CDR1 is LGHDT, CDR2 YNNKEL, per germline (reference sequence). The CDR3 spells CASSQGRITGPSYTF. CDR3 sequence (DNA): TGTGCCAGCAGCCAAGGGCGGATAACGGGACCAAGCTACACCTTC.

The chain is built from TRBV6-5 and TRBJ1-1; D might be TRBD1 (6 bases). Trimming pared 6 bases from V and 5 bases from J, leaving 19 bases between. The CDR3 extends over 15 amino acids. The germline V gene encodes CDR1 MNHEY and CDR2 SVGAGI. The CDR3 here is CASRSRGSQGTEAFF. CDR3 bases: TGTGCCAGCAGGTCTCGGGGCTCTCAGGGGACTGAAGCTTTCTTT.

The CDR3 DNA reads as TGCAGTGCTAGTAGACTAGCGGGAGGCGAGCAGTACTTC. Residues: CSASRLAGGEQYF. This chain joins TRBV20-1 and TRBJ2-7; 13 bases match TRBD2. The V segment lost 3 bases and the J segment 6 bases; nucleotides outside the gene matches: 2. Looked up from germline, CDR1 is DFQATT and CDR2 is SNEGSKA (reference sequence). This CDR3 has 13 residues.